One and the same sample provided the 11 T cell receptor beta chains below, sequenced in a study of PD-1 blockade in classical Hodgkin lymphoma. Every patient experienced relapse after autologous stem cell transplantation, and brentuximab vedotin exposure varied. Libraries were prepared by immunoSEQ multiplex PCR; TCRdb keeps only in-frame clonotypes and omits some of them. The sample records about 6,500 clones, around 77% being singletons. The sequences come from peripheral blood mononuclear cells (PBMCs), collected at baseline. The source of these receptors is a human donor with classical Hodgkin lymphoma.

The chain uses TRBV19 and TRBJ1-5; D is undetermined. Trimming left V 2 bases short and J 6 bases short, with 11 bases between. Germline-derived CDR1 and CDR2 are LNHDA and SQIVND (reference sequence). The CDR3 has 14 amino acids. The chain's CDR3 is CASSIFGRAQPQHF. CDR3 nucleotides: TGTGCCAGTAGTATATTTGGGAGGGCTCAGCCCCAGCATTTT.

The gene calls are TRBV18 and TRBJ1-2; 10 positions agree with TRBD1. Germline trimming cut 1 base from V and 7 bases from J; bases unmatched to any gene: 6. The CDR3 is 15 residues long. Germline assignment: CDR1 KGHSH and CDR2 LQKENI. The CDR3 coding sequence is TGTGCCAGCTCACCACAGACAGGGGGCGCGAGTGGCTACACCTTC. Translation gives CASSPQTGGASGYTF.

The genes are TRBV5-1 and TRBJ1-1; D call uncertain. Trimming took off 0 bases at V and 4 bases at J, with 16 bases between the two ends. This CDR3 is built from 16 residues. The V gene's germline CDR1 is SGHRS and CDR2 YFSETQ. This CDR3 reads CASSLDPLLGSTEAFF. The CDR3 region has the DNA TGCGCCAGCAGCTTGGATCCCTTACTGGGAAGCACTGAAGCTTTCTTT.

The chain has TRBV7-6 and TRBJ2-2; TRBD2 is a possible D gene (5 bases). This CDR3 contains 14 residues. V was pared by 5 bases and J by 2 bases, with 9 bases between. Per the germline V gene, CDR1 is SGHVS and CDR2 is FNYEAQ. CDR3 loop: CASSPGVNTGELFF. The CDR3 region has the DNA TGTGCCAGCAGCCCCGGGGTCAACACCGGGGAGCTGTTTTTT.

The V gene is TRBV2, the J gene TRBJ1-5; D remains unclear. Trimming took off 4 bases at V and 0 bases at J, with 10 bases between the two ends. This CDR3 contains 15 residues. Germline loops: CDR1 SNHLY, CDR2 FYNNEI. The CDR3 spells CASSVAQYSNQPQHF. The CDR3 nucleotides are TGTGCCAGCAGTGTCGCCCAGTATAGCAATCAGCCCCAGCATTTT.

The gene calls are TRBV7-2 and TRBJ1-1, with 9 nucleotides matching TRBD1. The trim removed 4 bases at V and 6 bases at J, leaving 6 bases unmatched. This CDR3 region has 14 residues. Germline CDR1 is SGHTA and CDR2 is FQGNSA. The CDR3 region has the DNA TGTGCCAGCAGCTCGAACAGGGGGCTCGCTGAAGCTTTCTTT. Translated, it gives CASSSNRGLAEAFF.

This chain uses TRBV13 with TRBJ1-3; 7 bases match TRBD1. The CDR3 extends over 17 amino acids. V lost 3 bases to trimming and J lost 4 bases; unmatched junction nucleotides: 12. Germline values: CDR1 PRHDT, CDR2 FYEKMQ (reference sequence). CDR3: CASSFRDSTLVGNTIYF. In DNA, the CDR3 is TGTGCCAGCAGCTTCCGGGACAGCACACTGGTCGGAAACACCATATATTTT.

V usage is TRBV13 and J usage is TRBJ2-7, with TRBD1 matching over 9 bases. V shed 0 bases and J 5 bases; nucleotides not matched to a gene: 2. The CDR3 runs to 14 residues. CDR1 is PRHDT, CDR2 FYEKMQ, per germline (reference sequence). CDR3 DNA sequence: TGTGCCAGCAGCTTAGGGGACAGGGGCGACGAGCAGTACTTC. Translation gives CASSLGDRGDEQYF.

This chain connects TRBV7-9 to TRBJ2-1; D is ambiguous. Trimming removed 3 bases at V and 5 bases at J, with 20 bases between. CDR3 length: 17 residues. Germline assignment: CDR1 SEHNR and CDR2 FQNEAQ (reference sequence). The CDR3, as DNA: TGTGCCAGCAGCTTTGGGGTGGACGTAACGAGGAACAATGAGCAGTTCTTC. Translation gives CASSFGVDVTRNNEQFF.

This clone was recorded once. CDR3 in amino acids: CASSSGQGVTEAFF. The DNA of the CDR3 is TGCGCCAGCAGCTCGGGACAGGGGGTCACTGAAGCTTTCTTT. The chain has TRBV5-1 and TRBJ1-1, with 11 bases aligning to TRBD1. Germline CDR1 and CDR2: SGHRS and YFSETQ. The CDR3 loop spans 14 amino acids. The J segment lost 4 bases and the V segment lost 3 bases, leaving 2 bases of the junction unmatched.

This rearrangement joins TRBV18 to TRBJ1-2, with 11 bases lining up with TRBD1. V lost 6 bases, J lost 2 bases, and 17 bases stayed unmatched. Germline values: CDR1 KGHSH, CDR2 LQKENI. This CDR3 is 19 amino acids long. This chain's CDR3 is CASSSPDGTGGRGNYGYTF. The CDR3 bases are TGTGCCAGCTCGTCACCAGATGGGACAGGGGGACGGGGGAACTATGGCTACACCTTC.